This TCR beta chain is from a study of T cells in Graves' hyperthyroidism and ophthalmopathy (dated by TCRdb to between 2019 and 2020). Study-level background: Peripheral blood was sampled at the time of initial diagnosis, prior to any treatment. The study also compared thyroid tissue and blood T-cell repertoires from over 5 Graves' hyperthyroidism patients. An independent validation cohort of 18 to 20 hyperthyroidism patients and approximately 15 patients who later progressed to ophthalmopathy tested prospective prediction of ophthalmopathy. To identify TCR V-J signatures that set the groups apart, the researchers used a discovery cohort of 100 patients, made up of 40 to 45 with Graves' ophthalmopathy and 57 with stable Graves' hyperthyroidism. The approximately 98 discovery patients were randomly divided into training and test sets at a 7:3 ratio. According to the paper, TCR Vbeta CDR3 sequencing was carried out on 135 peripheral blood samples, which came from approximately 43 ophthalmopathy, under 85 hyperthyroidism and about 17 progressor patients. Following sampling, methimazole starting at 30 mg daily was given to hyperthyroidism patients, and high-dose intravenous methylprednisolone was given to ophthalmopathy patients.

V loses 8 bases of germline sequence and J loses 11 bases, and the interval between the two ends is 9 bases. The cysteine opens and the phenylalanine closes a CDR3 of 9 amino acids. Only the CDR3 portion is preserved as DNA: 27 bases, with reading frame beginning at the first base. Sequences MNHNS (CDR1) and SASEGT (CDR2) are obtained from the germline V gene. Hyperthyroidism patients were newly diagnosed, had a disease duration of under 2 months, and were aged 18 to 65 years. Exclusion was applied to patients with uncontrolled infections, other autoimmune diseases, pregnancy or lactation. Diagnoses were based on clinical symptoms, serum thyroxine and TRAb, thyroid ultrasound and orbital computed tomography. Blood from progressor patients was collected at the time of first diagnosis with hyperthyroidism, before any ophthalmopathy symptoms had appeared. PBMCs were separated from approximately 10 ml of fresh peripheral blood using Ficoll-Paque density gradient centrifugation. Progressor patients were first diagnosed with Graves' hyperthyroidism and then developed ophthalmopathy during follow-up. Total RNA was extracted using Trizol reagent, and RNA quality was assessed on an Agilent 2100 Bioanalyzer.

This clonotype was picked up a small number of times. Its antigen specificity is not known. Nothing much larger sits one base from this clone, and base qualities are not available. Here is what the overall study found, with its caveats: In validation, the model predicted progression to ophthalmopathy a median of about 6 months before onset, with around 70% sensitivity and roughly 79% specificity. Most expanded thyroid clonotypes (frequency above 0.001) were also detected in blood, a finding suggesting that blood repertoires may reflect thyroid immune responses. Ophthalmopathy was separated from stable hyperthyroidism by a 13 V-J signature model, with about 86% sensitivity and approximately 81% specificity obtained in cross-validation and 80%/75% obtained in testing. Sample size was not statistically predetermined, and investigators were not blinded to group allocation.

The TCR beta CDR3 regions were amplified from RNA transcripts. The first round of RT-PCR for the TCR CDR3 was performed with the HTBI primer set and the Qiagen OneStep RT-PCR kit. The libraries were constructed in a second round of multiplex PCR and then size-selected and purified. Libraries were sequenced paired-end with 100 bp reads on an Illumina HiSeq2000. From the authors' description of their analysis: SOAPnuke was used to process the raw data, with reads discarded if the reads contained adapters or uncalled bases, had a mean Phred below 15, or lacked an exact constant-primer or identifier match. High-quality paired reads were merged using COPE v1.2.5, and each unique nucleotide sequence was defined as a clonotype. Clonotypes were aligned to IMGT TRBV, TRBD and TRBJ reference segments using MiTCR v1.1. Only V-J combinations with frequency above 0.0001, covering about 99% of repertoires, were analysed. The TCS score was defined as the ratio of F50 (clonal expansion) to E x V (chaos), calculated using BLOSUM62-based TCRdist between CDR3 peptides within each V-J. Welch's t-statistics and random forest reduced fewer than 550 V-J features to 10 to 15, which were used in a naive Bayes classifier (R e1071). The public sequencing data were trimmed at Q25 with fastp and processed into clonotypes with MiXCR by TCRdb, which kept only in-frame beta chains. Here each entry gathers all rows of one CDR3 protein and keeps the most common genes and DNA. TCRdb's processing, not the study's, gives the V and J calls here. A total of 350,000 to 450,000 distinct CDR3 sequences appear in this sample, approximately 18% of them only once. The top ten clones comprise 30% to 35% of the sample.

The chain was built from TRBV6-1 and TRBJ1-1, with a tentative D gene TRBD1 over 5 matching bases. This TCR was recovered from a woman in her twenties or thirties with Graves' hyperthyroidism that later progressed to Graves' ophthalmopathy. Sequences were obtained from blood. The sequenced DNA: TGTGCCAGCGGCAGGGAGGCTTTCTTT. Its protein reads: CASGREAFF.